The 9 T cell receptor beta chains below were found in one sample sequenced in a study of blood T cell repertoires in COVID-19. The repertoire was sequenced with immunoSEQ multiplex PCR; TCRdb's copy has only in-frame clones and lacks some. The repertoire has roughly 320,000 clones, approximately 85% of them found once; the top ten carry around 6.9%. The sequencing input was peripheral blood. These receptors all stem from a human donor in a cohort sampled during active COVID-19.

The J gene is TRBJ1-1, the V gene TRBV7-9; D unresolved. CDR3 length: 14 amino acids. Germline assignment: CDR1 SEHNR and CDR2 FQNEAQ (reference sequence). Trimming shortened V by 1 base and J by 4 bases, and 10 bases separated the two germline ends. In DNA form, the CDR3 reads TGTGCCAGCAGCTTAGGAGGGCAGCGCACTGAAGCTTTCTTT. Encoded protein: CASSLGGQRTEAFF.

The chain has TRBV5-1 and TRBJ1-1; 9 bases are a match to TRBD1. The germline V gene has CDR1 SGHRS and CDR2 YFSETQ. The CDR3 runs 13 residues. The J segment lost 8 bases and the V segment lost 4 bases, leaving 6 bases of the junction unmatched. The CDR3 spells CASSPGQGWEAFF. CDR3 DNA: TGCGCCAGCAGCCCGGGACAGGGATGGGAAGCTTTCTTT. The entire variable domain, with the rest obtained from reference TRBV5-1 and TRBJ1-1, is as follows: KAGVTQTPRYLIKTRGQQVTLSCSPISGHRSVSWYQQTPGQGLQFLFEYFSETQRNKGNFPGRFSGRQFSNSRSEMNVSTLELGDSALYLCASSPGQGWEAFFGQGTRLTVV.

The chain has TRBV25-1 and TRBJ2-3; D is ambiguous. CDR3 length: 16 residues. V lost 3 bases to trimming and J lost 6 bases, with 19 bases between them. Germline V gives CDR1 MGHDK, CDR2 SYGVNS. The CDR3 reads CASSDLLLQVSDTQYF. DNA of the CDR3: TGTGCCAGCAGTGACTTGCTCCTGCAGGTGTCCGATACGCAGTATTTT.

This chain connects TRBV7-9 to TRBJ1-4; D remains ambiguous. Germline V CDR1 and CDR2: SEHNR, FQNEAQ (reference sequence). The CDR3 covers 16 residues. Trimming removed 2 bases at V and 3 bases at J, with 13 bases between. The DNA for the CDR3 is TGTGCCAGCAGCTTAACGTTAGGGAGTGCTAATGAAAAACTGTTTTTT. Its translation: CASSLTLGSANEKLFF.

The chain links TRBV19 to TRBJ2-7, with a weak D call TRBD1 (6 bases). The V end lost 1 base, the J end lost 4 bases, and 14 bases lay between the germline ends. Germline V gene data show CDR1 as LNHDA and CDR2 as SQIVND (reference sequence). This CDR3 region has 15 residues. The CDR3 loop reads CASSIGTGLGYEQYF. The CDR3, as DNA: TGTGCCAGTAGTATAGGAACAGGGCTGGGGTACGAGCAGTACTTC. Based on the CDR3 plus reference TRBV19 and TRBJ2-7, the full variable domain is DGGITQSPKYLFRKEGQNVTLSCEQNLNHDAMYWYRQDPGQGLRLIYYSQIVNDFQKGDIAEGYSVSREKKESFPLTVTSAQKNPTAFYLCASSIGTGLGYEQYFGPGTRLTVT.

The chain carries TRBV19 and TRBJ1-2, with 9 bases lining up with TRBD1. Germline V gene sequence: CDR1 LNHDA, CDR2 SQIVND (reference sequence). CDR3 size: 14 residues. V dropped 5 bases and J dropped 8; count of bases not matched to a gene: 9. The CDR3 is CASSEGQGIGGYTF. Written as DNA, the CDR3 is TGTGCCAGTAGTGAGGGACAGGGAATTGGCGGCTACACCTTC.

V usage is TRBV9 and J usage is TRBJ2-2; TRBD2 aligns across 7 bases. With V trimmed by 3 bases and J by 7 bases, 15 bases remained unmatched. Per germline, CDR1 SGDLS and CDR2 YYNGEE. The CDR3 runs 17 residues. The CDR3 coding sequence is TGTGCCAGCAGCGCCAGAGACCTTAGACTAGCTGGCGGGGAGCTGTTTTTT. Protein product: CASSARDLRLAGGELFF.

The rearrangement uses TRBV29-1 and TRBJ1-2, with a tentative D call TRBD1 (6 bases). Per the germline V gene, CDR1 is SQVTM and CDR2 is ANQGSEA. The CDR3 has 16 residues. The V end was cut by 7 bases, the J end by 0 bases, with 21 bases between. CDR3 residues: CSADTDDRRTNYGYTF. In nucleotides, the CDR3 is TGCAGCGCCGACACCGACGACAGGCGTACTAACTATGGCTACACCTTC.

This sequence joins TRBV30 and TRBJ1-1; TRBD1 matches 12 bases. Germline CDR1 GTSNPN, CDR2 SVGIG (reference sequence). J was trimmed by 1 base and V by 3 bases; bases with no gene match: 18. The CDR3 consists of 20 residues. CDR3 DNA sequence: TGTGCCTGGAGACGGGGACCGGGACAGGGGGCTTGGGTTAGGAACACTGAAGCTTTCTTT. Protein sequence: CAWRRGPGQGAWVRNTEAFF.